A selection of T cell receptor beta chains follows, all from one sample in a study of regulatory T cells in long-lasting Graves disease. Each CDR3 protein is one row after TCRdb ran MiXCR on the multiplex PCR reads. Here the sample spans 200,000 to 250,000 distinct CDR3 sequences, over 20% being singletons. Sequenced here: peripheral blood mononuclear cells (PBMCs), sampled at new diagnosis, from a patient treated with antithyroid drugs. These receptors were collected from a female donor with Graves disease. Each CDR3 is given with its conserved first and last residue. Clone size, where shown, is once, few, many, or a class for clones that have expanded.

j_call	clone_size	v_call	cdr3_aa
TRBJ2-1	many	TRBV7-3	CASSRGVGGYNEQFF
TRBJ2-7	many	TRBV20-1	CSAREPRTSGEPEITAQYF
TRBJ1-6	many	TRBV7-2	CASTLFDRAGFGNSPLHF
TRBJ2-5	many	TRBV20-1	CSARGLLAGASYQETQYF
TRBJ1-2	many	TRBV4-1	CASSQDSTGMIGYTF
TRBJ2-7	few	TRBV6-2/TRBV6-3	CASGRGGEQYF
TRBJ2-3	many	TRBV7-9	CASTTGTSTDTQYF
TRBJ1-2	.	TRBV24-1	CATSDSGTDDYGYTF
TRBJ2-2	.	TRBV12-3/TRBV12-4	CASRRRILTTGELFF
TRBJ2-4	medium-sized	TRBV28	CASRYSQGDIQYF
TRBJ1-1	many	TRBV28	CASSPSGRGGKAEAFF
TRBJ2-1	many	TRBV6-1	CASSEGQFYNEQFF
TRBJ1-2	few	TRBV6-1	CASSNYQRQTKRGYTF
TRBJ2-3	.	TRBV5-8	CASGGGGLAVADTQYF
TRBJ2-7	many	TRBV7-9	CASSPTTTGGSYEQYF
TRBJ2-2	.	TRBV4-1	CASSQAGTGESGELFF
TRBJ1-2	few	TRBV29-1	CSVSLSSGSPYGYTF
TRBJ1-4	many	TRBV6-1	CASRRDLVGELFF
TRBJ1-5	many	TRBV27	CASSQGTGEQPQHF
TRBJ2-7	many	TRBV12-3/TRBV12-4	CASSYGYAPAYEQYF
TRBJ2-3	many	TRBV7-9	CASSLASGRSTDTQYF
TRBJ2-7	many	TRBV9	CASSVAPAGEYEQYF
TRBJ2-7	many	TRBV5-1	CANKWQGGYEQYF
TRBJ1-1	many	TRBV28	CASTIPLAGTGNTEAFF
TRBJ2-1	many	TRBV4-3	CASSQEGRNEQFF
TRBJ2-1	many	TRBV7-2	CASSPRGVYNEQFF
TRBJ1-5	.	TRBV9	CASSVGGASNQPQHF
TRBJ1-4	many	TRBV20-1	CSAPDRDFRNLFF
TRBJ1-4	many	TRBV27	CASSPGGLMGKLFF
TRBJ1-2	.	TRBV19	CASAPRQGWDGGYTF
TRBJ2-1	many	TRBV7-9	CASSRTSGGYNEQFF
TRBJ1-1	many	TRBV5-1	CASSLDRLRTEAFF
TRBJ2-1	.	TRBV24-1	CATSDPTGKRHNEQFF
TRBJ1-6	few	TRBV6-1	CASFWGPSKDSPLHF
TRBJ1-6	once	TRBV7-8	CASSLNPNSPLHF
TRBJ2-7	many	TRBV7-9	CASSPRGRESFYEQYF
TRBJ2-1	few	TRBV7-8	CASSAWTSGYNEQFF